These 32 T cell receptor beta chains were sequenced from one sample in a study of radiation and T cells in renal cell carcinoma. Time point here: blood 2 weeks post-SBRT. Treatment reported: 15 Gy SBRT to primary tumor, nephrectomy 4 weeks later. This table comes from immunoSEQ multiplex PCR, and its TCRdb copy is limited to in-frame clones, with some not included. Of 70,000 to 100,000 clones listed, about 86% are singletons. Sequencing used blood, obtained from a patient whose treatment included radiotherapy and nephrectomy. The receptor set was obtained from a woman between 45 and 60 years old with renal cell carcinoma.

This rearrangement joins TRBV18 to TRBJ1-4; unclear D gene. Per germline, CDR1 KGHSH and CDR2 LQKENI. The CDR3 has 10 residues. The V end lost 6 bases, the J end lost 8 bases, and 4 bases lay between the germline ends. The CDR3 DNA follows: TGTGCCAGCTCCGAGGAAAAACTGTTTTTT. It encodes CASSEEKLFF.

The chain has TRBV6-4 and TRBJ2-7; TRBD1 or TRBD2 may be the D gene (5 bases each). The CDR3 runs 18 residues. V dropped 2 bases and J dropped 7 bases, with 27 bases sitting between them. Germline CDR1 and CDR2: MRHNA and SNTAGT. The CDR3 nucleotides read TGTGCCAGCAGTGACCCCTCTTATGCCTCGGGACCCCAAAGGGAGCAGTACTTC. Translated, it gives CASSDPSYASGPQREQYF.

The J gene is TRBJ2-3, the V gene TRBV5-5; TRBD1 might be the D (6 bases). The CDR3 has 14 amino acids. Germline loops: CDR1 SGHKS, CDR2 YYEKEE (reference sequence). The V end lost 3 bases, the J end lost 3 bases, and 11 bases lay between the germline ends. The CDR3 reads CASSWGTRTDTQYF. For the CDR3, the DNA is TGTGCCAGCAGCTGGGGGACAAGAACAGATACGCAGTATTTT. The full variable domain, rest sourced from reference TRBV5-5 and TRBJ2-3, is DAGVTQSPTHLIKTRGQQVTLRCSPISGHKSVSWYQQVLGQGPQFIFQYYEKEERGRGNFPDRFSARQFPNYSSELNVNALLLGDSALYLCASSWGTRTDTQYFGPGTRLTVL.

The rearrangement links TRBV5-1 to TRBJ1-1; D is possibly TRBD1 (5 bases). Germline V gives CDR1 SGHRS, CDR2 YFSETQ. This CDR3 region has 13 residues. V was clipped by 5 bases and J by 3 bases, with 11 bases between them. The CDR3 bases are TGCGCCAGCAGTACCAGGGACGACACTGAAGCTTTCTTT. It encodes CASSTRDDTEAFF.

This clone showed up just a few times. This chain connects TRBV7-9 to TRBJ1-1, with unresolved D. V dropped 6 bases and J dropped 2 bases, with 19 bases sitting between them. Germline CDR1 reads SEHNR; CDR2 reads FQNEAQ (reference sequence). This CDR3 region has 16 residues. The CDR3 DNA sequence: TGTGCCAGCAGTATAGATGTAGGAGCATTTAACACTGAAGCTTTCTTT. It codes for CASSIDVGAFNTEAFF.

V is TRBV10-1 and J is TRBJ1-4; possible D gene TRBD1, 5 bases. CDR1 is WNHNN and CDR2 is SYGVQD in the germline V gene (reference sequence). CDR3 length equals 14 residues. The germline V and J ends were trimmed by 7 bases and 7 bases, with 16 bases remaining between them. The CDR3 region has the DNA TGCGCCAGCATAGATACGGGGCGGTCTGAAAAACTGTTTTTT. Its protein product is CASIDTGRSEKLFF.

The V gene is TRBV6-5, the J gene TRBJ2-5, with 9 bases aligning to TRBD2. The CDR3 consists of 14 residues. Germline V lookup: CDR1 MNHEY, CDR2 SVGAGI. The trim removed 6 bases at V and 11 bases at J, leaving 13 bases unmatched. As DNA, the CDR3 is TGTGCCAGCAGGGGCTTAGCGGGGGTGTGGGAGCAGTACTTC. Its translation: CASRGLAGVWEQYF.

The chain has TRBV29-1 and TRBJ2-7; 7 positions agree with TRBD1. The CDR3 has 15 amino acids. Losses at the gene ends were 1 base for V and 2 bases for J; bases not matched to a gene: 8. From germline, CDR1 is SQVTM and CDR2 ANQGSEA. DNA of the CDR3: TGCAGCGTTGAAGTCCCCTGGCAGGGGGCCTACGAGCAGTACTTC. The encoded protein is CSVEVPWQGAYEQYF.

The chain joins TRBV19 to TRBJ1-4; D remains unclear. V shed 8 bases and J shed 8 bases, with 12 bases lying between them. Germline loops: CDR1 LNHDA, CDR2 SQIVND (reference sequence). The CDR3 extends over 12 amino acids. The CDR3 nucleotides read TGTGCCAGTCGTCCCGGGGAGGAAAAACTGTTTTTT. Translating gives CASRPGEEKLFF.

This clone was seen more than once but under ten times. The rearrangement joins TRBV28 to TRBJ1-4; no reliable D call. CDR1 is MDHEN and CDR2 is SYDVKM in the germline V gene. The CDR3 has 14 amino acids. Trimming pared 7 bases from V and 3 bases from J, leaving 12 bases between. CDR3 coding DNA: TGTGCCAGCAATTCATTGAGGTCTAATGAAAAACTGTTTTTT. Translation gives CASNSLRSNEKLFF.

In this sample, this clone turned up once. The chain has TRBV10-3 and TRBJ1-4; 8 nucleotides agree with TRBD1. The germline V gene has CDR1 ENHRY and CDR2 SYGVKD. Unmatched junction bases numbered 11, after V lost 3 bases and J lost 8 bases. CDR3 length equals 16 residues. CDR3 bases: TGTGCCATCAGTGACTATAGGGACAGGCGAACCGAAAAACTGTTTTTT. Its translation is CAISDYRDRRTEKLFF.

The chain employs TRBV7-2 and TRBJ2-7; 7 bases agree with TRBD2. The CDR3 extends over 14 amino acids. The germline gives CDR1 SGHTA, CDR2 FQGNSA. V lost 5 bases, J lost 4 bases, and 8 bases stayed unmatched. CDR3 residues: CASSPRAGEYEQYF. CDR3 DNA sequence: TGTGCCAGCAGCCCTAGGGCGGGGGAATACGAGCAGTACTTC.

The J gene is TRBJ2-1, the V gene TRBV10-3; D is uncertain. Deletions cut 4 bases from V and 7 bases from J, with 5 bases between. Germline V gene sequence: CDR1 ENHRY, CDR2 SYGVKD. CDR3 length: 11 residues. CDR3: CAISVGNEQFF. Written as DNA, the CDR3 is TGTGCCATCAGTGTTGGGAATGAGCAGTTCTTC.

V and J are TRBV11-2 and TRBJ1-2; D is undetermined. The CDR3 runs 13 residues. From germline, CDR1 is SGHAT and CDR2 FQNNGV. V was pared by 5 bases and J by 2 bases, with 9 bases between. CDR3 sequence reads: CASSPGGNYGYTF. The CDR3 DNA reads as TGTGCCAGCAGCCCGGGAGGAAACTATGGCTACACCTTC.

The chain recombines TRBV14 with TRBJ2-1; 7 nucleotides line up with TRBD1. The CDR3 runs to 15 residues. With V trimmed by 4 bases and J by 4 bases, 7 bases remained unmatched. From germline, CDR1 is SGHDN and CDR2 FVKESK. This chain's CDR3 is CASSPTGQFYNEQFF. CDR3 bases: TGTGCCAGCAGCCCGACGGGACAGTTTTACAATGAGCAGTTCTTC.

The gene calls are TRBV4-3 and TRBJ2-2; D remains ambiguous. The CDR3 is 17 residues long. CDR1 and CDR2 from the germline V gene are LGHNA and YSLEER. Trimming left V 0 bases short and J 1 base short, with 12 bases between. The CDR3 DNA reads TGCGCCAGCAGCCAAGAACCCCAGTTGAAGAACACCGGGGAGCTGTTTTTT. It yields the protein CASSQEPQLKNTGELFF.

This chain uses TRBV6-6 with TRBJ1-2, with D perhaps matching TRBD1 (5 bases). Trimming left V 8 bases short and J 8 bases short, with 15 bases between. This CDR3 region has 12 residues. The germline gives CDR1 MNHNY, CDR2 SVGAGI (reference sequence). The CDR3 DNA follows: TGTGCCAGCGGCCCCCGGACAAAGGGCTACACCTTC. Translation: CASGPRTKGYTF.

The chain combines TRBV9 with TRBJ2-5; 7 positions match TRBD1. Looked up from germline, CDR1 is SGDLS and CDR2 is YYNGEE. This CDR3 contains 16 residues. V was pared by 3 bases and J by 2 bases, with 10 bases of the junction left unmatched. CDR3 amino acids: CASSATRPGQQETQYF. The CDR3 DNA reads as TGTGCCAGCAGCGCGACGAGACCGGGACAGCAAGAGACCCAGTACTTC. Looking up the rest from reference TRBV9 and TRBJ2-5 gives the full variable domain: DSGVTQTPKHLITATGQRVTLRCSPRSGDLSVYWYQQSLDQGLQFLIQYYNGEERAKGNILERFSAQQFPDLHSELNLSSLELGDSALYFCASSATRPGQQETQYFGPGTRLLVL.

The rearrangement links TRBV5-4 to TRBJ2-1; 15 bases are shared with TRBD2. The junction had 4 bases not matched to a gene; V was cut back by 4 bases and J by 2 bases. Germline loops: CDR1 SGHNT, CDR2 YYREEE (reference sequence). The CDR3 contains 17 residues. The CDR3 nucleotides read TGTGCCAGCAGCCCGGGACTAGCGGGGGGTACCTACAATGAGCAGTTCTTC. Protein product: CASSPGLAGGTYNEQFF.

This sequence joins TRBV28 and TRBJ1-6; D perhaps matches TRBD1 (5 bases). V was clipped by 0 bases and J by 4 bases, with 16 bases between them. This CDR3 region has 18 residues. Germline CDR1 and CDR2: MDHEN and SYDVKM. As DNA, the CDR3 is TGTGCCAGCAGTTTATGGGGTGGGGGTTGGCCGTATAATTCACCCCTCCACTTT. It is translated as CASSLWGGGWPYNSPLHF.

This clone was seen once. This chain joins TRBV2 and TRBJ1-3; D ambiguous. This CDR3 is 15 amino acids long. V was trimmed by 8 bases and J by 0 bases, leaving 14 bases between them. CDR1 is SNHLY, CDR2 FYNNEI, per germline. CDR3 region: CASAPTPASGNTIYF. CDR3 nucleotides: TGTGCCAGCGCCCCGACTCCTGCCTCTGGAAACACCATATATTTT.

The rearrangement links TRBV5-4 to TRBJ2-1; tentative D call: TRBD1 (9 bases). This CDR3 has 16 amino acids. Trimming took 3 bases from V and 4 from J, leaving 17 bases between them. Germline lookup yields CDR1 SGHNT and CDR2 YYREEE (reference sequence). DNA of the CDR3: TGTGCCAGCAGCTCACAGGGGGCGGGAGGATACAATGAGCAGTTCTTC. Protein sequence: CASSSQGAGGYNEQFF. Based on the CDR3 plus reference TRBV5-4 and TRBJ2-1, the full variable domain is ETGVTQSPTHLIKTRGQQVTLRCSSQSGHNTVSWYQQALGQGPQFIFQYYREEENGRGNFPPRFSGLQFPNYSSELNVNALELDDSALYLCASSSQGAGGYNEQFFGPGTRLTVL.

The V gene is TRBV6-5, the J gene TRBJ1-1, with a tentative D call TRBD1 (5 bases). Trimming stripped 0 bases from V and 4 bases from J, with 9 bases between. The length of the CDR3 is 14 residues. The V gene's germline CDR1 is MNHEY and CDR2 SVGAGI. CDR3 bases: TGTGCCAGCAGTTACTCAGAGGGACCCACTGAAGCTTTCTTT. It is translated as CASSYSEGPTEAFF.

The V call is TRBV9, the J call TRBJ2-1, with 11 positions matching TRBD2. Unmatched junction bases numbered 6, after V lost 3 bases and J lost 4 bases. The length of the CDR3 is 16 residues. Germline V CDR1 and CDR2: SGDLS, YYNGEE. Here the CDR3 reads CASSGSGGAEYNEQFF. CDR3 sequence (DNA): TGTGCCAGCAGCGGTAGCGGGGGGGCTGAATACAATGAGCAGTTCTTC.

J is TRBJ1-2 and V is TRBV9; the D is unclear. The CDR3 covers 15 residues. Looked up from germline, CDR1 is SGDLS and CDR2 is YYNGEE. V was trimmed by 4 bases and J by 4 bases, leaving 17 bases between them. Written as DNA, the CDR3 is TGTGCCAGCAGCCAGACCCCCTCCCACACCTATGGCTACACCTTC. Encoded protein: CASSQTPSHTYGYTF. Combining the CDR3 with reference TRBV9 and TRBJ1-2 gives the whole variable domain DSGVTQTPKHLITATGQRVTLRCSPRSGDLSVYWYQQSLDQGLQFLIQYYNGEERAKGNILERFSAQQFPDLHSELNLSSLELGDSALYFCASSQTPSHTYGYTFGSGTRLTVV.

V is TRBV6-6 and J is TRBJ1-1; D unresolved. The CDR3 has 14 residues. The germline gives CDR1 MNHNY, CDR2 SVGAGI (reference sequence). The V end was cut by 2 bases, the J end by 1 base, with 8 bases between. The CDR3 region has the DNA TGTGCCAGCAGTTACATCGCCGGGAACACTGAAGCTTTCTTT. Protein product: CASSYIAGNTEAFF.

The chain has TRBV21-1 and TRBJ2-7; TRBD1 is taken as the D call from the table, unchecked against the DNA. TRBV21-1 is flagged as a pseudogene. The CDR3 length is 13 residues. In DNA form, the CDR3 reads TGTGCCAGCAGTCGGCAGGGGGCTTACGAGCAGTACTTC. It encodes CASSRQGAYEQYF.

The chain links TRBV5-1 to TRBJ1-1; D may be TRBD1 (6 bases). In germline, CDR1 is SGHRS, CDR2 YFSETQ. V was clipped by 2 bases and J by 4 bases, with 18 bases between them. CDR3 size: 16 residues. The CDR3: CASSFEPGDVGTEAFF. Here the CDR3 DNA reads TGCGCCAGCAGCTTTGAGCCAGGGGACGTGGGCACTGAAGCTTTCTTT.

The CDR3 DNA reads as TGCGCCAGCAGCTTGGAGTACAGGGCTTCGAACACTGAAGCTTTCTTT. Its translation: CASSLEYRASNTEAFF. The chain recombines TRBV5-1 with TRBJ1-1, with D possibly TRBD1 on 6 matching bases. Trimming pared 0 bases from V and 1 base from J, leaving 13 bases between. The germline gives CDR1 SGHRS, CDR2 YFSETQ. CDR3 size: 16 residues.

The J gene is TRBJ2-7, the V gene TRBV7-6, with 9 bases fitting TRBD2. CDR3 size: 17 residues. V lost 1 base and J lost 6; bases outside the gene matches: 13. CDR1 and CDR2 (germline): SGHVS, FNYEAQ. The CDR3 protein is CASSLEVAGAFLSEQYF. DNA for the CDR3: TGTGCCAGCAGCTTAGAGGTAGCGGGAGCCTTTTTAAGCGAGCAGTACTTC. Using reference TRBV7-6 and TRBJ2-7 for the parts outside the CDR3, the full variable domain is GAGVSQSPRYKVTKRGQDVALRCDPISGHVSLYWYRQALGQGPEFLTYFNYEAQQDKSGLPNDRFSAERPEGSISTLTIQRTEQRDSAMYRCASSLEVAGAFLSEQYFGPGTRLTVT.

The V and J genes are TRBV19 and TRBJ1-1; D not resolved. Germline V CDR1 and CDR2: LNHDA, SQIVND (reference sequence). Trimming pared 5 bases from V and 1 base from J, leaving 17 bases between. There are 16 residues in the CDR3. As DNA, the CDR3 is TGTGCCAGTAGTTGGCAGGTCTATGGGTCGAACACTGAAGCTTTCTTT. It specifies CASSWQVYGSNTEAFF.

The V and J genes are TRBV5-1 and TRBJ2-3; 10 positions agree with TRBD1. V shed 3 bases, J shed 5 bases, and the junction held 3 bases outside the gene matches. The germline CDR1 and CDR2 sequences are SGHRS and YFSETQ. The CDR3 totals 14 residues. CDR3 nucleotide sequence: TGCGCCAGCAGCTCGACAGGGGGCGAAGATACGCAGTATTTT. Translation gives CASSSTGGEDTQYF. Full variable domain (missing parts from reference TRBV5-1 and TRBJ2-3): KAGVTQTPRYLIKTRGQQVTLSCSPISGHRSVSWYQQTPGQGLQFLFEYFSETQRNKGNFPGRFSGRQFSNSRSEMNVSTLELGDSALYLCASSSTGGEDTQYFGPGTRLTVL.